The 5 T cell receptor beta chains given below trace back to one sample, sequenced in a study of control samples from healthy donors and cancer patients. Clones were sequenced by immunoSEQ multiplex PCR, and TCRdb holds only the in-frame ones, with some missing. The sample has more than 100,000 clones, 70% to 90% seen once. Sequencing used blood. The receptors here all came from a man aged 35 to 55 in good health.

The chain links TRBV6-1 to TRBJ1-3, with D tentatively TRBD1 (5 bases). CDR1 is MNHNS, CDR2 SASEGT, per germline. The CDR3 consists of 15 residues. The V end was cut by 0 bases, the J end by 8 bases, with 14 bases between. The CDR3 DNA reads as TGTGCCAGCAGTGAAGCGCTTGGGGGATTGGACACCATATATTTT. As protein: CASSEALGGLDTIYF.

The CDR3 spells CASSRGGATEAFF. The CDR3 DNA reads TGTGCCAGCAGTAGAGGTGGGGCGACTGAAGCTTTCTTT. The genes are TRBV12-3 or TRBV12-4 and TRBJ1-1; tentative D call: TRBD1 (5 bases). V was clipped by 5 bases and J by 5 bases, with 12 bases between them. The CDR3 is made up of 13 amino acids.

The chain employs TRBV5-1 and TRBJ2-3, with D uncertain. The CDR3 sequence is 16 residues long. CDR1 and CDR2 (germline): SGHRS, YFSETQ. With 3 bases removed from V and 0 bases from J, the gap between germline ends came to 14 bases. In DNA form, the CDR3 reads TGCGCCAGCAGCTCTAGAGGACGGTCAAGCACAGATACGCAGTATTTT. Encoded protein: CASSSRGRSSTDTQYF.

The CDR3 nucleotides read TGTGCCAGCAGTCCCCGGAGCGAGTGGGGCTACACCTTC. Translation: CASSPRSEWGYTF. This rearrangement joins TRBV12-3 or TRBV12-4 to TRBJ1-2; D gene ambiguous. This CDR3 comprises 13 residues. V lost 5 bases to trimming and J lost 8 bases, with 15 bases between them.

The V call is TRBV30, the J call TRBJ1-5; a possible D gene is TRBD1 (6 bases). The CDR3 contains 15 residues. Germline assignment: CDR1 GTSNPN and CDR2 SVGIG (reference sequence). Trimming took off 7 bases at V and 1 base at J, with 17 bases between the two ends. The CDR3 loop is CASRSGTLSNQPQHF. The CDR3, as DNA: TGTGCCTCGCGATCCGGGACACTGAGCAATCAGCCCCAGCATTTT.